This is a list of T cell receptor beta chains from one sample in a study of T-cell memory formation after mild COVID-19. Each CDR3 protein gets one entry after TCRdb re-called the 5' RACE reads with MiXCR. In the table there are 95,000 to 110,000 distinct CDR3 sequences, 13% to 15% of which are singletons. Sequencing used PBMCs or a T cell subset sorted from them (not recorded which). These receptors all stem from a man between 18 and 35 years old who had mild COVID-19 (a few samples of this study predate the infection). Cell type and time point are not known. Both conserved end residues are part of each CDR3. Fields, in order: J gene, V gene, clone size, D gene, CDR3 DNA, CDR3 protein. D genes are given only for firm matches. Only part of the rows carry a size: once, few, many, or a class if the clone is expanded.

>TRBJ1-4|TRBV4-1|few|.
TGCGCCAGCAAGGGGCACCAGGGGACCACTAATGAAAAACTGTTTTTT
CASKGHQGTTNEKLFF
>TRBJ1-4|TRBV28|.|.
TGTGCCAGCAGCCGTCCTGCAACTAATGAAAAACTGTTTTTT
CASSRPATNEKLFF
>TRBJ2-3|TRBV15|few|.
TGTGCCACCAGCGAGGGGGAGGAAACGCAGTATTTT
CATSEGEETQYF
>TRBJ1-2|TRBV4-3|many|TRBD1
TGCGCCAGCAGCCGGGGACAGGGGGCTTTGTATGGCTACACCTTC
CASSRGQGALYGYTF
>TRBJ2-7|TRBV4-2|many|.
TGTGCCAGCAGCCTCCTCGAGGAGGCCTACGAGCAGTACTTC
CASSLLEEAYEQYF
>TRBJ2-7|TRBV13|few|TRBD1
TGTGCCAGCAGCCAAACAGGGGTTTCCTACGAGCAGTACTTC
CASSQTGVSYEQYF
>TRBJ2-1|TRBV10-3|.|TRBD2
TGTGCCATCACCGGGGGAGGGGACGGGAATGAGCAGTTCTTC
CAITGGGDGNEQFF
>TRBJ1-5|TRBV7-9|.|.
TGTGCCAGCAGCTCTACAGGCCTTCCCCAGCATTTT
CASSSTGLPQHF
>TRBJ1-3|TRBV4-3|many|.
TGCGCCAGCAGCCAAGATCGCGACTCTGGAAACACCATATATTTT
CASSQDRDSGNTIYF
>TRBJ2-1|TRBV11-2|few|.
TGTGCCAGCACCCCGGCGCCTGGGTTAGATCAGTTCTTC
CASTPAPGLDQFF
>TRBJ1-1|TRBV7-3|few|.
TGTGCCAGCAGCTTAATAACGGGCACTGAAGCTTTCTTT
CASSLITGTEAFF
>TRBJ2-1|TRBV4-1|.|TRBD2
TGCGCCAGCAGCCAAGACGCTGGCTGGGGGGGGTACAATGAGCAGTTCTTC
CASSQDAGWGGYNEQFF
>TRBJ2-1|TRBV6-1|.|.
TGTGCCAGCAGTGCGGGGCCCCCAGGCAATGAGCAGTTCTTC
CASSAGPPGNEQFF
>TRBJ2-3|TRBV6-5|few|.
TGTGCCAGCAGTTACCGGGTCGGGATCGCAGGGGATCCGGATACGCAGTATTTT
CASSYRVGIAGDPDTQYF
>TRBJ2-2|TRBV4-2|many|TRBD2
TGTGCCAGCAGCCTATCTAGCGGGGGGGATATGAACACCGGGGAGCTGTTTTTT
CASSLSSGGDMNTGELFF
>TRBJ2-3|TRBV5-4|.|.
TGTGCCAGCAGCCCCTTCGCTAATACGCAGTATTTT
CASSPFANTQYF
>TRBJ2-2|TRBV29-1|.|.
TGCAGCGCCTTGTCGGATCACCTCGGGGAGCTGTTTTTT
CSALSDHLGELFF
>TRBJ1-4|TRBV20-1|few|.
TGCAGTGCTAGAGGACATATAGATGCAACTAATGAAAAACTGTTTTTT
CSARGHIDATNEKLFF
>TRBJ2-1|TRBV14|few|TRBD2
TGTGCCAGCAGCCCAGCAGGACTAGCGGGGGGGTACAGCCATGAGCAGTTCTTC
CASSPAGLAGGYSHEQFF
>TRBJ1-1|TRBV29-1|few|TRBD1
TGCAGCGTGAAGACAGGGCAGAACACTGAAGCTTTCTTT
CSVKTGQNTEAFF
>TRBJ1-1|TRBV12-3/TRBV12-4|few|TRBD1
TGTGCCAGCAGTTGGGACAGGGCCACTGAAGCTTTCTTT
CASSWDRATEAFF
>TRBJ1-2|TRBV7-9|many|.
TGTGCCAGCAGCTTAGGTACAGAGAACTATGGCTACACCTTC
CASSLGTENYGYTF